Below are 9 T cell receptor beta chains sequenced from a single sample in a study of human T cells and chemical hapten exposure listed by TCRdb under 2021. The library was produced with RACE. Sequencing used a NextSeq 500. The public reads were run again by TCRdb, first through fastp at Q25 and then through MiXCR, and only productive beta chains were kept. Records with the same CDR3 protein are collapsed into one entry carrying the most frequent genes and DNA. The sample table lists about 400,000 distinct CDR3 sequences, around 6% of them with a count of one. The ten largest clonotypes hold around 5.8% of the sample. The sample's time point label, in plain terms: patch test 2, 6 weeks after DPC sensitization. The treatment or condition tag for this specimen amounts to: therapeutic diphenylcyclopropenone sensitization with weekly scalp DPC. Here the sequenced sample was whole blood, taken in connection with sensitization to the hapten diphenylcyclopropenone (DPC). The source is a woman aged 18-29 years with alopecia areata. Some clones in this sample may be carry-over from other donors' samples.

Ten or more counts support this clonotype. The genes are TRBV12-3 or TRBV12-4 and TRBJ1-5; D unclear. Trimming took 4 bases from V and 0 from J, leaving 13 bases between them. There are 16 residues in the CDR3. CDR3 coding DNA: TGTGCCAGCAGTTATGGAGGGTCGAATAGCAATCAGCCCCAGCATTTT. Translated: CASSYGGSNSNQPQHF.

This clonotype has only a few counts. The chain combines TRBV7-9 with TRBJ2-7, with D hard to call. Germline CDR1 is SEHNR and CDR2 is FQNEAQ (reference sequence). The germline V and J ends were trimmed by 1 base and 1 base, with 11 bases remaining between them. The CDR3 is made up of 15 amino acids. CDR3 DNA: TGTGCCAGCAGCTTAGTCAGAGGAGTGTCCTACGAGCAGTACTTC. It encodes CASSLVRGVSYEQYF.

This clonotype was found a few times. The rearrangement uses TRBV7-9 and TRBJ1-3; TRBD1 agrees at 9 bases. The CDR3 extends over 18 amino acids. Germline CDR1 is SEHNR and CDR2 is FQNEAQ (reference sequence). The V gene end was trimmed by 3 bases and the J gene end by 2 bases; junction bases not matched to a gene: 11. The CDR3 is CASSFPGTGIPTGNTIYF. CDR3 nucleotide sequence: TGTGCCAGCAGCTTCCCCGGGACAGGGATCCCGACTGGAAACACCATATATTTT.

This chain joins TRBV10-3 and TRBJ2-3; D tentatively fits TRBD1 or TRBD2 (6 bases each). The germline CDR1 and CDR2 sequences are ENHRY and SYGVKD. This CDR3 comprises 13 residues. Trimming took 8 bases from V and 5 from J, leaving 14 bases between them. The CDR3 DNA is TGTGCCATCGAATCCGGGGGCGAAGATACGCAGTATTTT. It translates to CAIESGGEDTQYF.

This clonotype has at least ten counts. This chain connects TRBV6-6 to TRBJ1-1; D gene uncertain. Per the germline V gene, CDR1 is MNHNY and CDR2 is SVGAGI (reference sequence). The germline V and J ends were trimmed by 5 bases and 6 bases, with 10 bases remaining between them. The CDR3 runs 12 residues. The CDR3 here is CASSPWVSEAFF. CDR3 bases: TGTGCCAGCAGTCCCTGGGTTTCTGAAGCTTTCTTT.

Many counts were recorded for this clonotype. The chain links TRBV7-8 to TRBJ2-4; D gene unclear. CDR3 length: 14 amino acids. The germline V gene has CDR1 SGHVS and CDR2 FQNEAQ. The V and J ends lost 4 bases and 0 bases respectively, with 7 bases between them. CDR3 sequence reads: CASSSDIAKNIQYF. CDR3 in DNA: TGTGCCAGCAGCTCCGATATAGCCAAAAACATTCAGTACTTC.

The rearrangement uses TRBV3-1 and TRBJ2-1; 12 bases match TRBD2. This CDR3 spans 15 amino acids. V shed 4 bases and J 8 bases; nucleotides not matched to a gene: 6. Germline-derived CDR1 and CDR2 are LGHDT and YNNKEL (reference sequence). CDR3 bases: TGTGCCAGCAGCCGATCTAGCGGGGGGGAGGATGAGCAGTTCTTC. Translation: CASSRSSGGEDEQFF.

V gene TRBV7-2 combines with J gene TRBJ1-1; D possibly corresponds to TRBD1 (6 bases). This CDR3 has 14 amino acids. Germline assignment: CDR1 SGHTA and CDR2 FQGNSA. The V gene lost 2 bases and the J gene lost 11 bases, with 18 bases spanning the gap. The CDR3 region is CASSLNKQGSLAFF. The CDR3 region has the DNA TGTGCCAGCAGCTTAAATAAACAGGGTTCTTTGGCTTTCTTT.

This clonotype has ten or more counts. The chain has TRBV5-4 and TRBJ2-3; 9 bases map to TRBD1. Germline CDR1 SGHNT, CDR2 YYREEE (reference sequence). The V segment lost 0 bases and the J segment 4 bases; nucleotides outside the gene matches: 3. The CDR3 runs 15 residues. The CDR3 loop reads CASSLDRGQADTQYF. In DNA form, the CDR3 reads TGTGCCAGCAGCTTGGACAGGGGGCAAGCAGATACGCAGTATTTT.